This T cell receptor (beta chain) was obtained from a study of blood T cell repertoires in COVID-19. Method: immunoSEQ multiplex PCR; TCRdb's copy keeps in-frame clones and lacks some. The data hold 150,000 to 200,000 clones, with approximately 83% observed a single time. This CDR3 has 15 residues. Deletions cut 5 bases from V and 1 base from J, with 11 bases between. Germline V gene data show CDR1 as SGHTA and CDR2 as FQGNSA. Sequences were obtained from peripheral blood. The source is a woman of 80 years or more with active or convalescent COVID-19. The chain uses TRBV7-2 and TRBJ2-2; possible D gene TRBD2, 5 bases. The CDR3 protein is CASSPSAGNTGELFF. In DNA, the CDR3 is TGTGCCAGCAGCCCATCGGCGGGGAACACCGGGGAGCTGTTTTTT.